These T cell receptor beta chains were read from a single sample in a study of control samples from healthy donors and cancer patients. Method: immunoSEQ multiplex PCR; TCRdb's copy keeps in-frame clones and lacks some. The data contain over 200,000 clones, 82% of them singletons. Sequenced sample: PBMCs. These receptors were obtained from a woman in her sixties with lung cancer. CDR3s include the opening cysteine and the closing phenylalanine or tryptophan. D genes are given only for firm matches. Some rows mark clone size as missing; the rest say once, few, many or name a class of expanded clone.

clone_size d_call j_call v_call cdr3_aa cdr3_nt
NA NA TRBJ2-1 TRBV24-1 CATSRGAYNEQFF TGTGCCACCTCTAGAGGTGCCTACAATGAGCAGTTCTTC
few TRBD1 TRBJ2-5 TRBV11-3 CASSVNRGETQYF TGTGCCAGCAGCGTAAACAGGGGTGAGACCCAGTACTTC
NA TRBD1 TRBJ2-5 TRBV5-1 CASSLGQGEETQYF TGCGCCAGCAGCTTGGGACAGGGTGAAGAGACCCAGTACTTC
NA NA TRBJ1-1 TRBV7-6 CASSLEGLGRGDTEAFF TGTGCCAGCAGCTTAGAGGGACTGGGCCGGGGGGACACTGAAGCTTTCTTT
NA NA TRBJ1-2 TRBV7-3 CASSLPMTRGSYGYTF TGTGCCAGCAGCCTACCTATGACAAGGGGATCCTATGGCTACACCTTC
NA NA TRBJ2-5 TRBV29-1 CSVEDSLQETQYF TGCAGCGTTGAAGACAGTCTGCAAGAGACCCAGTACTTC
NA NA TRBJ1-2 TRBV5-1 CASSPVTGQFGYTF TGCGCCAGCAGCCCCGTCACTGGACAGTTTGGCTACACCTTC
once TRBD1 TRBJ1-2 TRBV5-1 CASSLGSMGQGSGYTF TGCGCCAGCAGCTTGGGAAGTATGGGACAGGGGTCTGGCTACACCTTC
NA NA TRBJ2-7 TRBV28 CASSRRQVQYF TGTGCCAGCAGTCGCCGACAGGTCCAGTACTTC
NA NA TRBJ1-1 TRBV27 CASSSSGTGNTEAFF TGTGCCAGCAGTTCCTCCGGGACGGGGAACACTGAAGCTTTCTTT
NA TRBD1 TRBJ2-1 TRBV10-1 CASSEWTGGLNEQFF TGCGCCAGCAGTGAGTGGACAGGGGGCTTGAATGAGCAGTTCTTC
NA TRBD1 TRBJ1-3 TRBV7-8 CASSPQAYRGLDGNTIYF TGTGCCAGCAGCCCCCAGGCGTACAGGGGGCTAGATGGAAACACCATATATTTT
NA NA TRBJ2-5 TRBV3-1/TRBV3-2 CASSQPGNQETQYF TGTGCCAGCAGCCAACCAGGGAACCAAGAGACCCAGTACTTC
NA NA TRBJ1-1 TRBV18 CASSPVSLGVARNTEAFF TGTGCCAGCTCACCGGTGAGCCTAGGGGTTGCTCGGAACACTGAAGCTTTCTTT
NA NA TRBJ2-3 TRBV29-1 CSVEPGSTDTQYF TGCAGCGTTGAACCGGGGAGCACAGATACGCAGTATTTT
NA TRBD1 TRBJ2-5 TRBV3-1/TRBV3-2 CASSQHSGTGRETQYF TGTGCCAGCAGCCAGCACTCCGGGACAGGGAGAGAGACCCAGTACTTC
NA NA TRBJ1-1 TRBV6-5 CASSQGPEAFF TGTGCCAGCAGCCAGGGACCTGAAGCTTTCTTT
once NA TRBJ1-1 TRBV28 CASSLSSPNTEAFF TGTGCCAGCAGTTTATCGTCACCGAACACTGAAGCTTTCTTT
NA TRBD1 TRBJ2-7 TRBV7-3 CASSRTGGNEQYF TGTGCCAGCAGCCGGACAGGGGGCAACGAGCAGTACTTC
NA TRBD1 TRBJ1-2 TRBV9 CASSVGDRSYYGYTF TGTGCCAGCAGCGTAGGGGACAGGAGTTACTATGGCTACACCTTC
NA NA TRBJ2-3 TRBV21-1 CASSKEGPTSTDTQYF TGTGCCAGCAGCAAAGAAGGGCCTACTAGCACAGATACGCAGTATTTT
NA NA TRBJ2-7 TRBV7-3 CASSLYLGFSYEQYF TGTGCCAGCAGCTTATACCTGGGGTTCTCCTACGAGCAGTACTTC
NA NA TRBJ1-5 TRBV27 CASSLQGGRGNQPQHF TGTGCCAGCAGTTTACAAGGGGGTAGAGGCAATCAGCCCCAGCATTTT
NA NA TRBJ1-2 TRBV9 CASSVAGGSGVRGYTF TGTGCCAGCAGCGTAGCTGGTGGCAGCGGGGTTCGTGGCTACACCTTC
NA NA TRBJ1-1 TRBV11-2 CASSISGDQGSRAFF TGTGCCAGCAGCATTAGCGGTGATCAGGGAAGTAGGGCTTTCTTT
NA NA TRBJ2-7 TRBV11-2 CASSLLRGRVYEQYF TGTGCCAGCAGCTTATTACGGGGGCGCGTCTACGAGCAGTACTTC
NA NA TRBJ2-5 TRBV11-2 CASSLLQTQYF TGTGCCAGCAGCTTACTCCAGACCCAGTACTTC
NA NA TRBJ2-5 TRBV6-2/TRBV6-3 CASSLSTYGPQETQYF TGTGCCAGCAGTCTCTCGACATATGGCCCACAAGAGACCCAGTACTTC
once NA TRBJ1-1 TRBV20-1 CSAGEAFF TGCAGTGCGGGGGAAGCTTTCTTT
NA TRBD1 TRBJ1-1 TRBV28 CASGGQGATEAFF TGTGCCAGCGGGGGACAGGGGGCGACTGAAGCTTTCTTT
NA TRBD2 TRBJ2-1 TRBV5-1 CASSLAQREGGEQFF TGCGCCAGCAGCTTGGCCCAGCGGGAGGGCGGTGAGCAGTTCTTC
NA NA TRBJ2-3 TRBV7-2 CASSASSMRTDTQYF TGTGCCAGCAGCGCCAGTAGCATGAGAACAGATACGCAGTATTTT
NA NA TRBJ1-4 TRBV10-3 CAISEPGQGEKLFF TGTGCCATCAGTGAGCCGGGGCAGGGTGAAAAACTGTTTTTT
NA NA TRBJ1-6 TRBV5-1 CASSPGQNSPLHF TGCGCCAGCAGCCCGGGTCAAAATTCACCCCTCCACTTT
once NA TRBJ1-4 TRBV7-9 CASSFPATNEKLFF TGTGCCAGCAGCTTTCCTGCAACTAATGAAAAACTGTTTTTT
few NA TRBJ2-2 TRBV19 CASSIGRGHRDGELFF TGTGCCAGTAGTATAGGCCGGGGCCATCGGGACGGGGAGCTGTTTTTT
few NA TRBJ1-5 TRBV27 CASSPNVGNQPQHF TGTGCCAGCAGTCCGAATGTTGGGAATCAGCCCCAGCATTTT
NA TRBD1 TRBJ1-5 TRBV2 CASSWDRGDQPQHF TGTGCCAGCAGTTGGGACAGAGGGGATCAGCCCCAGCATTTT
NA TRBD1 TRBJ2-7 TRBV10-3 CAITPGQNSYEQYF TGTGCCATCACCCCGGGACAGAACTCCTACGAGCAGTACTTC
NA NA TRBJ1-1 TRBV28 CASSFAWDTEAFF TGTGCCAGCAGTTTCGCGTGGGACACTGAAGCTTTCTTT
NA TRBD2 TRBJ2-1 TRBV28 CASSAARTSGRVIPHEQFF TGTGCCAGCAGTGCCGCACGGACTAGCGGGAGAGTCATACCCCATGAGCAGTTCTTC
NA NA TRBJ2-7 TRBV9 CASSVVASSYEQYF TGTGCCAGCAGCGTAGTTGCGAGCTCCTACGAGCAGTACTTC
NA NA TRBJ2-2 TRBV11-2 CASSLADSITGELFF TGTGCCAGCAGCTTAGCAGACAGCATCACCGGGGAGCTGTTTTTT
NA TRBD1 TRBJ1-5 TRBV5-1 CASSLGGQGNQPQHF TGCGCCAGCAGCTTGGGCGGACAGGGGAATCAGCCCCAGCATTTT
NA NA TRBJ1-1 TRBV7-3 CASSLAGMNTEAFF TGTGCCAGCAGCTTGGCAGGCATGAACACTGAAGCTTTCTTT
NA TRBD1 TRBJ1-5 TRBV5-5 CASSLRDRGDQPQHF TGTGCCAGCAGCTTAAGGGACAGGGGAGATCAGCCCCAGCATTTT
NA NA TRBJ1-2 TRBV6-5 CASSYTPSSGYTF TGTGCCAGCAGTTACACCCCTAGTAGTGGCTACACCTTC
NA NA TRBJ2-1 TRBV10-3 CAISGQPREQFF TGTGCCATCAGCGGGCAGCCCCGTGAGCAGTTCTTC
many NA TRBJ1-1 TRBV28 CASTTVQRGNTEAFF TGTGCCAGCACCACCGTCCAGAGAGGGAACACTGAAGCTTTCTTT
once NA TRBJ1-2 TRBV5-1 CASSLEGRADYGYTF TGCGCCAGCAGCCTGGAGGGCAGGGCCGACTATGGCTACACCTTC
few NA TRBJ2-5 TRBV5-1 CASSVGQEETQYF TGCGCCAGCAGCGTGGGACAAGAAGAGACCCAGTACTTC
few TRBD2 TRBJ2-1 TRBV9 CASSADSGGAYTEQFF TGTGCCAGCAGCGCCGATAGCGGGGGGGCGTATACTGAGCAGTTCTTC
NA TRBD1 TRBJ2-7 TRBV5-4 CASSLTGGYEQYF TGTGCCAGCAGCTTGACAGGGGGCTACGAGCAGTACTTC
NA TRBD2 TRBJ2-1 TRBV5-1 CASSLGGTSGNDEQFF TGCGCCAGCAGCTTGGGCGGGACTAGCGGGAACGATGAGCAGTTCTTC
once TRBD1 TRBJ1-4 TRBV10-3 CAIRAGTGIATNEKLFF TGTGCCATCAGGGCGGGGACAGGGATTGCGACTAATGAAAAACTGTTTTTT
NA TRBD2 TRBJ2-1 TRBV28 CASSTPAGGRHDEQFF TGTGCCAGCAGTACACCAGCGGGAGGGCGGCACGATGAGCAGTTCTTC
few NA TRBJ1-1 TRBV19 CASETGGSSAFF TGTGCCAGTGAGACAGGTGGATCCTCAGCTTTCTTT
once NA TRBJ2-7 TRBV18 CASSPRSAGDVYEQYF TGTGCCAGCTCACCAAGGTCGGCAGGGGACGTCTACGAGCAGTACTTC
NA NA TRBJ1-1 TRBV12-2 CASRLTGRRTEAFF TGTGCAAGTCGCTTAACCGGGAGGCGCACTGAAGCTTTCTTT
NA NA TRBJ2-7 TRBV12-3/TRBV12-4 CASSFRGPYEQYF TGTGCCAGCAGTTTTAGGGGCCCCTACGAGCAGTACTTC